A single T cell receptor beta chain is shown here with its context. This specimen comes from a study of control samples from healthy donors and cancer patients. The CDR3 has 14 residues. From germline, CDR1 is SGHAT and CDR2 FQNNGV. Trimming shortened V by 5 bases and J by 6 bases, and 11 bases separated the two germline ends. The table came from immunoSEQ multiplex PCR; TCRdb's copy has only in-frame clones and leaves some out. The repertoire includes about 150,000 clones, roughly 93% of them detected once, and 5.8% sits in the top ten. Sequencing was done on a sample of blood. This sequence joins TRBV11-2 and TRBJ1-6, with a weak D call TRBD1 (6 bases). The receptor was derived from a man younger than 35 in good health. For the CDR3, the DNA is TGTGCCAGCAGCATCGACAGGACTAATTCACCCCTCCACTTT. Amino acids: CASSIDRTNSPLHF.